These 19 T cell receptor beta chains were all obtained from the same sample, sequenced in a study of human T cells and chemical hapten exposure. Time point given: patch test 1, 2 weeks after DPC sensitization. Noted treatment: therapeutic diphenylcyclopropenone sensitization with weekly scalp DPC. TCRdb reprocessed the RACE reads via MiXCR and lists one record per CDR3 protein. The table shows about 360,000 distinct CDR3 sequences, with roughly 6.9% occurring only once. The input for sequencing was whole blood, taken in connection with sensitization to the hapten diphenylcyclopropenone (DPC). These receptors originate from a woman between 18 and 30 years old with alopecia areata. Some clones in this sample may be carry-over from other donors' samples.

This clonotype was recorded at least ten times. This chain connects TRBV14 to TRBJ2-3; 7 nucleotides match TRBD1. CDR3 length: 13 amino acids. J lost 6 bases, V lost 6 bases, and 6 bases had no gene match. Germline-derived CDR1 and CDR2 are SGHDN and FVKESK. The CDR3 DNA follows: TGTGCCAGCAGTCTTGACAGGGCCGATACGCAGTATTTT. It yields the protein CASSLDRADTQYF.

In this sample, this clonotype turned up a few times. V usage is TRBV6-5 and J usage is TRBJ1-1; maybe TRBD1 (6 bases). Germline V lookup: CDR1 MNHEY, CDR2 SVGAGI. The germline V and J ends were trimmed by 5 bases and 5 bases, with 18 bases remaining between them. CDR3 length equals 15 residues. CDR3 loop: CASSRRQTGSTEAFF. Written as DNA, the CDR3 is TGTGCCAGCAGTCGGCGCCAAACAGGGAGTACTGAAGCTTTCTTT.

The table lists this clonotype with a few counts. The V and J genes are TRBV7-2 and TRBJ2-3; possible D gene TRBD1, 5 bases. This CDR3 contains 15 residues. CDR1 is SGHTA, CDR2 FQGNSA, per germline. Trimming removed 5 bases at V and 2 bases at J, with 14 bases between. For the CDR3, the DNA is TGTGCCAGCAGCCCCCCGACAGATCTCACAGATACGCAGTATTTT. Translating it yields CASSPPTDLTDTQYF.

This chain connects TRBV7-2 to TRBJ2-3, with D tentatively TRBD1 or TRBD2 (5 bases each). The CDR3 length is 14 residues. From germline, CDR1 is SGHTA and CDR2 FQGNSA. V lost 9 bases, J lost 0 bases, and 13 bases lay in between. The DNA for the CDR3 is TGTGCCAGTCGCCGGGGCCGGAGCACAGATACGCAGTATTTT. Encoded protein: CASRRGRSTDTQYF.

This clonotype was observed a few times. DNA for the CDR3: TGTGCCAGCAGCTTAAACCGGGGTATAGGCTACACCTTC. It codes for CASSLNRGIGYTF. The chain uses TRBV7-3 and TRBJ1-2; D unclear. The CDR3 has 13 amino acids. From germline, CDR1 is SGHTA and CDR2 FQGTGA. The V gene lost 1 base and the J gene lost 8 bases, with 11 bases spanning the gap. Complete variable domain (other parts from reference TRBV7-3 and TRBJ1-2): GAGVSQTPSNKVTEKGKYVELRCDPISGHTALYWYRQSLGQGPEFLIYFQGTGAADDSGLPNDRFFAVRPEGSVSTLKIQRTERGDSAVYLCASSLNRGIGYTFGSGTRLTVV.

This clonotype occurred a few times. The CDR3 protein is CASSFTGLSYEQYF. In nucleotides, the CDR3 is TGTGCCAGCAGTTTCACAGGGCTATCCTACGAGCAGTACTTC. The rearrangement joins TRBV27 to TRBJ2-7, with D possibly TRBD1 on 6 matching bases. The CDR3 spans 14 residues. With 3 bases removed from V and 1 base from J, the gap between germline ends came to 10 bases. Germline CDR1 MNHEY, CDR2 SMNVEV (reference sequence).

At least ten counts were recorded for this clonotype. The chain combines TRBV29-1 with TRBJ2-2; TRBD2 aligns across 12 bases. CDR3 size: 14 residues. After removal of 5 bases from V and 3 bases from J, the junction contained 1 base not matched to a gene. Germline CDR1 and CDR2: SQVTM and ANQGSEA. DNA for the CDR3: TGCAGCGTTCGGACTAGCGGGGACACCGGGGAGCTGTTTTTT. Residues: CSVRTSGDTGELFF.

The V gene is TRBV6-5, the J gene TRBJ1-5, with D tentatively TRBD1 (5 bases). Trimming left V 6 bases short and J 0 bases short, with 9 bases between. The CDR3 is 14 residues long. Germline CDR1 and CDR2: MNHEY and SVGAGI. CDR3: CASSPTVSNQPQHF. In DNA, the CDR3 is TGTGCCAGCAGCCCGACAGTTAGCAATCAGCCCCAGCATTTT.

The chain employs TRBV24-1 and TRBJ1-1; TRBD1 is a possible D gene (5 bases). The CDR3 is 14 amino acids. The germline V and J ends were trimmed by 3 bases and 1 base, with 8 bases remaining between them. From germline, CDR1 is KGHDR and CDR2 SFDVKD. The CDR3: CATSDTQGNTEAFF. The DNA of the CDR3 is TGTGCCACCAGTGATACGCAGGGGAACACTGAAGCTTTCTTT.

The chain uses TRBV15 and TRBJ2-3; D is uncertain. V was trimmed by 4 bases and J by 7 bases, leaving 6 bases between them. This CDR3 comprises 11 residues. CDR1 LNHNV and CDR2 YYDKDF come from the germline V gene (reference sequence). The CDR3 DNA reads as TGTGCCACCAGCAACCATAATACGCAGTATTTT. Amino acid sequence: CATSNHNTQYF.

For the CDR3, the DNA is TGTGCTAGTGGTTTAAGGACTGCTGGCTACACCTTC. Translated, it gives CASGLRTAGYTF. The rearrangement uses TRBV12-5 and TRBJ1-2; D is uncertain. Germline V gene lookup returns CDR1 LGHNT and CDR2 FRNRAP. The V end lost 3 bases, the J end lost 7 bases, and 9 bases lay between the germline ends. The length of the CDR3 is 12 residues. The full variable domain, in which reference TRBV12-5 and TRBJ1-2 provide the parts outside the CDR3, is DARVTQTPRHKVTEMGQEVTMRCQPILGHNTVFWYRQTMMQGLELLAYFRNRAPLDDSGMPKDRFSAEMPDATLATLKIQPSEPRDSAVYFCASGLRTAGYTFGSGTRLTVV.

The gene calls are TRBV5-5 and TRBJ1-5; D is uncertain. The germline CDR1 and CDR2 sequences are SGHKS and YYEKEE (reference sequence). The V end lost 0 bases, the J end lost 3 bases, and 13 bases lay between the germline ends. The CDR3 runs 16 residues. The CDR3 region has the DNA TGTGCCAGCAGCTTGGGGTCGGGCAACCTCAATCAGCCCCAGCATTTT. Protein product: CASSLGSGNLNQPQHF.

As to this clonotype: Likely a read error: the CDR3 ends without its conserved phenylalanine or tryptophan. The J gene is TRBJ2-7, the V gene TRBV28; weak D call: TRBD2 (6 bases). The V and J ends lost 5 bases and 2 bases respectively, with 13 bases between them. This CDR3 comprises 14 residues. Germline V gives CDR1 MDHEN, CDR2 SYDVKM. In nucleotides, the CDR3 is TGTGCCAGCAGTCCAGGACGGGGGACCTACGAGCAGTACCTC. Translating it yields CASSPGRGTYEQYL.

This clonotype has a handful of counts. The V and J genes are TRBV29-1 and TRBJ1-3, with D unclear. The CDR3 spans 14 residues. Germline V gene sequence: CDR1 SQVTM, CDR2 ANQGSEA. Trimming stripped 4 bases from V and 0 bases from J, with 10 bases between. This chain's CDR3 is CSVGKDSSGNTIYF. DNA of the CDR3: TGCAGCGTTGGTAAAGATAGCTCTGGAAACACCATATATTTT.

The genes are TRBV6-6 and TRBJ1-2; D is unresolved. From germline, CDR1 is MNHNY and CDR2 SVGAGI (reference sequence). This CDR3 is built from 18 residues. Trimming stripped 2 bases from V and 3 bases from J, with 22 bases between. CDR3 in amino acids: CASSYVGKDGSTHYGYTF. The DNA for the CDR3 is TGTGCCAGCAGTTACGTTGGGAAAGACGGAAGCACACACTATGGCTACACCTTC.

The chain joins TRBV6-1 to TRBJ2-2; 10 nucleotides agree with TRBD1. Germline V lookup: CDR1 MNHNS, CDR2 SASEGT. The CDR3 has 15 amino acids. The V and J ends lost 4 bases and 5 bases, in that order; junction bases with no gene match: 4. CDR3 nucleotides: TGTGCCAGCAGTGTGGACAGGGGGAGGACCGGGGAGCTGTTTTTT. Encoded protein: CASSVDRGRTGELFF.

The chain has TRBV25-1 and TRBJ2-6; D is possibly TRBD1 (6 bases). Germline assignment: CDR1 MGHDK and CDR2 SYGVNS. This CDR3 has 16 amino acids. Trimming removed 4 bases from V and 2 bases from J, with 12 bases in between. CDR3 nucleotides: TGTGCCAGCAGTGGATCTACAGGGCCTGGGGCCAACGTCCTGACTTTC. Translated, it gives CASSGSTGPGANVLTF.

CDR3 sequence (DNA): TGCGCCAGCAGCCAAGACGGGGCTGGGAACACTGAAGCTTTCTTT. This encodes CASSQDGAGNTEAFF. This chain uses TRBV4-3 with TRBJ1-1, with D tentatively TRBD1 (5 bases). With 0 bases removed from V and 1 base from J, the gap between germline ends came to 9 bases. This CDR3 comprises 15 residues. Germline V gives CDR1 LGHNA, CDR2 YSLEER.

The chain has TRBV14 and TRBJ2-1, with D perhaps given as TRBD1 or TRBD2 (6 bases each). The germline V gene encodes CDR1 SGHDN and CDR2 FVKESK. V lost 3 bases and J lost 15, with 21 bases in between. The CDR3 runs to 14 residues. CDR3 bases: TGTGCCAGCAGCCACGGGGGCGGGCCTTTGACCCGGTTCTTC. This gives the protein CASSHGGGPLTRFF.